This T cell receptor beta chain was sequenced in a study of CD8+ T cells in alopecia areata. Background on the study: Patients in the treated group were given tofacitinib by mouth, 5 to 10 mg twice a day.

Extraction of RNA preceded its reverse transcription into cDNA, which served as the sequencing template. Libraries were prepared by immunoSEQ multiplex PCR; TCRdb keeps only in-frame clonotypes and omits some of them. The table has roughly 280,000 clones, 60% seen once; the top ten hold roughly 0.93%. Treatment in this sample: oral pan-JAK inhibitor, 5-10 mg twice daily. The receptor's source is a human donor with alopecia areata. The sample in question was CD4+ T cells sorted from blood, obtained at approximately week 52, from a patient treated with tofacitinib.

This CDR3 reads CASSRGQGYEQYF. DNA for the CDR3: TGTGCCAGCAGCAGGGGACAGGGCTACGAGCAGTACTTC. The V and J genes are TRBV7-9 and TRBJ2-7, with 9 bases that match TRBD1. CDR1 is SEHNR, CDR2 FQNEAQ, per germline (reference sequence). The ends lost 5 bases at V and 3 bases at J; junction bases unmatched: 2. The CDR3 is made up of 13 amino acids.